These 3 T cell receptor beta chains were sequenced from one sample in a study of T-cell reconstitution after alpha-beta-depleted transplantation in children. Unique molecular identifiers tagged the TCRbeta library. TCRdb passed the PCR reads through MiXCR, listing each CDR3 protein once. Of around 440,000 distinct CDR3 sequences detected, approximately 10% appear once; the ten largest clones hold 2% to 2.5%. The sequences come from PBMCs, collected before TCRalphabeta/CD19-depleted stem cell transplant. Source of these receptors: a child aged 2 to 15 with inherited bone marrow failure, due to receive a stem cell transplant.

In this sample, this clonotype turned up many times. The chain is built from TRBV29-1 and TRBJ2-7; no firm D call. There are 13 residues in the CDR3. Trimming took off 2 bases at V and 1 base at J, with 9 bases between the two ends. CDR1 SQVTM and CDR2 ANQGSEA come from the germline V gene. The CDR3 protein is CSVEFAESYEQYF. The CDR3 DNA sequence: TGCAGCGTTGAATTCGCAGAGTCCTACGAGCAGTACTTC.

A word on this clonotype: Given a much more abundant clone one base away, this may be a read error. The J gene is TRBJ1-5, the V gene TRBV20-1; D ambiguous. CDR1 is DFQATT and CDR2 is SNEGSKA in the germline V gene (reference sequence). This CDR3 region has 15 residues. The CDR3 DNA reads TGCAGTGCTAGATCCCTACCCCTGGGCAATCAGCCCCGGCATTTT. Protein sequence: CSARSLPLGNQPRHF.

This clonotype was counted between two and nine times. The chain links TRBV20-1 to TRBJ1-1; D unresolved. V shed 6 bases and J shed 11 bases, with 10 bases lying between them. The V gene's germline CDR1 is DFQATT and CDR2 SNEGSKA (reference sequence). The CDR3 covers 9 residues. For the CDR3, the DNA is TGCAGTGCCAGCCACGAGGCTTTCTTT. It is translated as CSASHEAFF.